This TCR beta chain was sequenced during a study of T cells in Graves' hyperthyroidism and ophthalmopathy. Study-wide background: Before treatment of any kind, peripheral blood was taken at initial diagnosis.

From RNA transcripts, TCR beta CDR3 regions were amplified. A set of HTBI primers served as the primers for a first-round RT-PCR of the TCR CDR3. In TCRdb, the multiplex PCR reads were re-called with MiXCR into one record per CDR3 protein. The table lists 150,000 or so distinct CDR3 sequences, over 20% of them singletons, with about 70% in the top ten. There are many counts of this clonotype. V was trimmed by 7 bases and J by 4 bases, leaving 11 bases between them. Germline V gene lookup returns CDR1 MNHEY and CDR2 SVGEGT. The CDR3 is 13 amino acids. The sequencing sample was made of blood. This clonotype was obtained from a woman aged 45-60 years with Graves' hyperthyroidism that later progressed to Graves' ophthalmopathy. The V call is TRBV6-2 or TRBV6-3, the J call TRBJ2-4; D is unresolved. The CDR3 loop reads CASMEEPKNIQYF. CDR3 in DNA: TGTGCCAGCATGGAAGAACCAAAAAACATTCAGTACTTC.